This T cell receptor (beta chain) was profiled in a study of OX40 agonist ivuxolimab in advanced cancers. At the level of the study: Patients received ivuxolimab, an agonistic anti-OX40 (CD134) antibody.

The method was immunoSEQ multiplex PCR; TCRdb's version includes in-frame clones alone and lacks a portion of them. The sample lists 65,000 to 95,000 clones; 80% to 90% were seen once. Per the germline V gene, CDR1 is SGHTA and CDR2 is FQGTGA. The ends were cut back, 5 bases at V and 7 bases at J, with 18 bases in the middle. The CDR3 runs 14 residues. This TCR came from an adult with an advanced solid tumor such as melanoma, head and neck, liver or kidney cancer. Material: CD4+ or CD8+ T cells sorted from blood, obtained in a trial of the OX40 agonist ivuxolimab. The rearrangement uses TRBV7-3 and TRBJ2-7; D perhaps matches TRBD2 (6 bases). The CDR3 DNA sequence: TGTGCCAGCAGCCCAGCGGGCCCTACCGGGGAGCAGTACTTC. Translating gives CASSPAGPTGEQYF.